The 15 T cell receptor beta chains listed next were all sequenced from one sample in a study of blood T cell repertoires in COVID-19. Sequenced by immunoSEQ multiplex PCR; TCRdb stores in-frame clones only, minus some. The sample has roughly 140,000 clones, roughly 88% seen once; the top ten hold about 6.8%. Sequencing input: peripheral blood. The receptors were sampled from a woman between 45 and 60 years old in a cohort sampled during active or convalescent COVID-19.

The rearrangement links TRBV7-2 to TRBJ2-3; 11 nucleotides match TRBD2. J gave up 0 bases and V 4 bases, and 6 bases lay outside the gene matches. This CDR3 contains 17 residues. From germline, CDR1 is SGHTA and CDR2 FQGNSA. This chain's CDR3 is CASSSRVAGGSTDTQYF. The CDR3 region has the DNA TGTGCCAGCAGCTCCCGGGTAGCGGGGGGGAGCACAGATACGCAGTATTTT.

V is TRBV7-2 and J is TRBJ2-3; 9 positions agree with TRBD2. The CDR3 consists of 17 residues. The trim removed 4 bases at V and 2 bases at J, leaving 10 bases unmatched. Germline assignment: CDR1 SGHTA and CDR2 FQGNSA. The CDR3: CASSSAISGGITDTQYF. The CDR3 nucleotides read TGTGCCAGCAGCTCGGCTATTAGCGGGGGCATCACAGATACGCAGTATTTT.

This clone was detected a few times. The sample contains more than one DNA sequence encoding this CDR3. This chain links TRBV7-2 with TRBJ1-5; TRBD1 might be the D (6 bases). The CDR3 loop spans 13 amino acids. The V end lost 5 bases, the J end lost 2 bases, and 7 bases lay between the germline ends. Germline V gene data show CDR1 as SGHTA and CDR2 as FQGNSA. CDR3 DNA: TGTGCCAGCAGCCGACAGGGCAATCAGCCCCAGCATTTT. It specifies CASSRQGNQPQHF. Looking up the rest from reference TRBV7-2 and TRBJ1-5 gives the full variable domain: GAGVSQSPSNKVTEKGKDVELRCDPISGHTALYWYRQSLGQGLEFLIYFQGNSAPDKSGLPSDRFSAERTGGSVSTLTIQRTQQEDSAVYLCASSRQGNQPQHFGDGTRLSIL.

The chain is built from TRBV4-2 and TRBJ2-3, with D tentatively TRBD1 (8 bases). Germline V gives CDR1 LGHNA, CDR2 YNFKEQ. The V end was cut by 4 bases, the J end by 4 bases, with 18 bases between. This CDR3 has 16 amino acids. The CDR3 DNA follows: TGTGCCAGCAGCCCCCACAGGGGGGGGTTCTCAGATACGCAGTATTTT. Translating gives CASSPHRGGFSDTQYF.

V gene TRBV5-1 combines with J gene TRBJ1-2; TRBD1 aligns across 8 bases. V was pared by 2 bases and J by 5 bases, with 11 bases of the junction left unmatched. From germline, CDR1 is SGHRS and CDR2 YFSETQ. The CDR3 runs to 16 residues. CDR3 sequence (DNA): TGCGCCAGCAGCTTAGGATCGGACAGGGATCCGTATGGCTACACCTTC. Protein: CASSLGSDRDPYGYTF.

A single count supports this clone. The chain has TRBV6-5 and TRBJ1-6; D remains ambiguous. The CDR3 runs to 15 residues. Trimming shortened V by 7 bases and J by 7 bases, and 17 bases separated the two germline ends. CDR1 and CDR2 from the germline V gene are MNHEY and SVGAGI. The CDR3 sequence: CASKTSQPRNSPLHF. DNA for the CDR3: TGTGCCAGCAAGACAAGTCAACCACGGAATTCACCCCTCCACTTT.

This sequence joins TRBV12-5 and TRBJ1-3; the D gene is possibly TRBD1 (6 bases). CDR3 length: 13 residues. Looked up from germline, CDR1 is LGHNT and CDR2 is FRNRAP. Between the trimmed V and J ends, which lost 7 bases and 6 bases, there was a span of 13 bases. The CDR3 nucleotides read TGTGCTAGTGCCGAGGACAGTCAAAACACCATATATTTT. This gives the protein CASAEDSQNTIYF.

The chain employs TRBV6-6 and TRBJ1-1; maybe TRBD1 (5 bases). Germline V gene sequence: CDR1 MNHNY, CDR2 SVGAGI (reference sequence). The ends were cut back, 6 bases at V and 1 base at J, with 9 bases in the middle. This CDR3 is built from 13 residues. CDR3 in DNA: TGTGCCAGCAGGCGCGGACAGAACACTGAAGCTTTCTTT. It translates to CASRRGQNTEAFF.

V gene TRBV7-7 combines with J gene TRBJ2-5, with D tentatively TRBD2 (5 bases). V was cut by 6 bases and J by 5 bases, with 13 bases left in between. The CDR3 has 13 residues. From germline, CDR1 is SSHAT and CDR2 FNYEAQ (reference sequence). This CDR3 reads CASRGGPLETQYF. The CDR3 region has the DNA TGTGCCAGCAGAGGCGGGCCATTGGAGACCCAGTACTTC.

In this sample, this clone turned up a few times. The chain recombines TRBV7-2 with TRBJ2-5; 8 bases are a match to TRBD2. The ends lost 6 bases at V and 3 bases at J; junction bases unmatched: 6. The CDR3 has 14 residues. The germline V gene encodes CDR1 SGHTA and CDR2 FQGNSA. DNA for the CDR3: TGTGCCAGCAGTCCAACTAGCGGAAAAGAGACCCAGTACTTC. Residues: CASSPTSGKETQYF.

The CDR3 protein is CASSSGTGDEAFF. The CDR3 DNA reads as TGTGCCAGCAGTTCCGGGACAGGGGATGAAGCTTTCTTT. The V and J genes are TRBV27 and TRBJ1-1, with 10 positions matching TRBD1. The CDR3 is 13 residues long. Losses at the gene ends were 4 bases for V and 7 bases for J; bases not matched to a gene: 3. Germline V gene lookup returns CDR1 MNHEY and CDR2 SMNVEV (reference sequence).

This sequence joins TRBV10-2 and TRBJ1-1; D possibly corresponds to TRBD1 (5 bases). Looked up from germline, CDR1 is WSHSY and CDR2 is SAAADI. This CDR3 has 15 residues. V was clipped by 3 bases and J by 7 bases, with 18 bases between them. CDR3 region: CASSEVSREYGEAFF. DNA for the CDR3: TGCGCCAGCAGTGAAGTATCCAGGGAATATGGTGAAGCTTTCTTT.

This clone was observed a few times. The CDR3 is CASSMAGGVSEAFF. The CDR3 DNA follows: TGTGCCAGTAGTATGGCAGGGGGTGTATCTGAAGCTTTCTTT. The chain uses TRBV19 and TRBJ1-1; 7 bases are a match to TRBD1. Germline assignment: CDR1 LNHDA and CDR2 SQIVND (reference sequence). V shed 3 bases and J 6 bases; nucleotides not matched to a gene: 7. There are 14 residues in the CDR3.

This rearrangement joins TRBV5-1 to TRBJ1-2; 11 bases agree with TRBD1. CDR1 and CDR2 from the germline V gene are SGHRS and YFSETQ. With 4 bases clipped from V and 8 bases from J, the junction kept 4 bases outside the gene matches. The CDR3 has 13 amino acids. The chain's CDR3 is CASSGTGGDGYTF. CDR3 coding DNA: TGCGCCAGCAGCGGGACAGGGGGAGACGGCTACACCTTC.

In its sample, this clone was seen a few times. The genes are TRBV27 and TRBJ1-2; TRBD1 matches at 7 bases. The CDR3 length is 19 residues. The trim removed 3 bases at V and 5 bases at J, leaving 21 bases unmatched. Germline loops: CDR1 MNHEY, CDR2 SMNVEV (reference sequence). CDR3 nucleotide sequence: TGTGCCAGCAGTTTTTTGTACCGACAGGGATCCTCCCGGAGTTATGGCTACACCTTC. This codes for CASSFLYRQGSSRSYGYTF.